What follows are 4 T cell receptor beta chains derived from one specimen sequenced in a study of blood T cell repertoires in COVID-19 (TCRdb year 2020). The library was made by the immunoSEQ multiplex PCR assay. The source is immuneACCESS, and TCRdb retained only in-frame sequences with V and J called. Part of the clones is not carried over; for the studies checked, unresolved V genes explain less than half of this, and the remainder is unexplained. The sample data list around 99,000 clones, and about nine tenths of these were observed just once. The ten largest clones take up around 1.2% of the sample. Source material: peripheral blood. Receptor source: a woman in her thirties with acute or convalescent COVID-19.

This clone was recorded only once. J is TRBJ2-5 and V is TRBV6-2 or TRBV6-3; 9 bases align to TRBD1. CDR1 and CDR2 from the germline V gene are MNHEY and SVGEGT. V shed 4 bases and J 2 bases; nucleotides not matched to a gene: 5. This CDR3 region has 15 residues. The CDR3: CASSLQGAIQETQYF. For the CDR3, the DNA is TGTGCCAGCAGTTTACAGGGGGCCATTCAAGAGACCCAGTACTTC.

The CDR3 spells CASSSGQGWLSSYNSPLHF. In DNA form, the CDR3 reads TGTGCCAGCAGCTCTGGACAGGGGTGGTTGAGCTCCTATAATTCACCCCTCCACTTT. This chain joins TRBV28 and TRBJ1-6; 9 bases align to TRBD1. V was clipped by 6 bases and J by 0 bases; unmatched bases: 12. The CDR3 is 19 residues long. Germline V gene lookup returns CDR1 MDHEN and CDR2 SYDVKM. The full variable domain, its missing parts supplied by reference TRBV28 and TRBJ1-6, is DVKVTQSSRYLVKRTGEKVFLECVQDMDHENMFWYRQDPGLGLRLIYFSYDVKMKEKGDIPEGYSVSREKKERFSLILESASTNQTSMYLCASSSGQGWLSSYNSPLHFGNGTRLTVT.

The rearrangement uses TRBV19 and TRBJ1-2, with 9 positions matching TRBD1. V lost 6 bases, J lost 3 bases, and 2 bases stayed unmatched. Germline V gene lookup returns CDR1 LNHDA and CDR2 SQIVND (reference sequence). CDR3 size: 13 residues. The CDR3 DNA reads TGTGCCAGTAGGGGGGACAGGGACTATGGCTACACCTTC. Translated: CASRGDRDYGYTF.

V is TRBV7-2 and J is TRBJ1-1; D remains unclear. V dropped 7 bases and J dropped 3 bases, with 12 bases sitting between them. The CDR3 sequence is 13 residues long. Looked up from germline, CDR1 is SGHTA and CDR2 is FQGNSA. The CDR3 nucleotides read TGTGCCAGCACCCTGTACAGAGACACTGAAGCTTTCTTT. It is translated as CASTLYRDTEAFF.